These T cell receptor beta chains were read from a single sample in a study of shared clonotypes between healthy human individuals. The method was immunoSEQ multiplex PCR; TCRdb's version includes in-frame clones alone and lacks a portion of them. This sample has about 2.2 million clones, with roughly 95% found just once. Material for sequencing was naive CD8+ T cells from PBMCs. All receptors derive from a man younger than 35 in good health. Some clones in this sample may be carry-over from other donors' samples. The conserved cysteine and the conserved F or W are not part of the CDR3 here. Fields, in order: D gene, J gene, V gene, CDR3 protein. The D gene is left open where the match is weak.

NA,TRBJ2-2,TRBV27,ASSPRAGYTGELF
NA,TRBJ2-3,TRBV2,ASSGGRGDRDRDTQY
NA,TRBJ2-7,TRBV27,ASSLLGGSYEQY
NA,TRBJ2-3,TRBV10-3,AISESSPNTQY
TRBD2,TRBJ2-1,TRBV4-2,ASSQEYLAGDYEQF
NA,TRBJ1-2,TRBV7-9,ASSLAWAGVDAEGYT
NA,TRBJ2-7,TRBV11-2,ASSLPAPYEQY
TRBD2,TRBJ2-7,TRBV10-3,AISTTSGSSEQY
TRBD2,TRBJ2-1,TRBV27,ASSVGAGAVNEQF
TRBD2,TRBJ2-7,TRBV4-2,ASSQTTSGSYEQY
TRBD2,TRBJ2-7,TRBV5-1,ASSSPTSGYYEQY
NA,TRBJ2-7,TRBV5-1,ASSSGPYEQY